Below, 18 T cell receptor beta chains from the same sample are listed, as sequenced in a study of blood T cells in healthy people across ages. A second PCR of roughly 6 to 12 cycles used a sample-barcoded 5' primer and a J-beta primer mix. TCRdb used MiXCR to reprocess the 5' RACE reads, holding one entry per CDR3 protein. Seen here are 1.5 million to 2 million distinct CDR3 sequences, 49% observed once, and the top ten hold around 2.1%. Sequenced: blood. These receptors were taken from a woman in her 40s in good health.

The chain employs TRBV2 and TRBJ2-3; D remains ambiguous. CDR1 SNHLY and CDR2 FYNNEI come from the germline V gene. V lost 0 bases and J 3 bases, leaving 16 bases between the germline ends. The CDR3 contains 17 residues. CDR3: CASSEANGPVKTDTQYF. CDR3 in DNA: TGTGCCAGCAGTGAAGCGAACGGACCCGTTAAAACAGATACGCAGTATTTT.

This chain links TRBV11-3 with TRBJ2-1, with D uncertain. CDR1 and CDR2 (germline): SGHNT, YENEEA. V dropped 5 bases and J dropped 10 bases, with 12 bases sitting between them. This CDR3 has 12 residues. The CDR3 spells CASSDTDWEQFF. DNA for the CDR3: TGTGCCAGCAGCGACACAGACTGGGAGCAGTTCTTC.

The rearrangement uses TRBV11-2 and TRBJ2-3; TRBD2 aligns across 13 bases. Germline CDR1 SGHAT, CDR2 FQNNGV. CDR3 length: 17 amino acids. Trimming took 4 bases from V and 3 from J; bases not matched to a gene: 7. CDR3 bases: TGTGCCAGCAGCTCTGGACTAGCGGGGGCGGGGACAGATACGCAGTATTTT. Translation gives CASSSGLAGAGTDTQYF.

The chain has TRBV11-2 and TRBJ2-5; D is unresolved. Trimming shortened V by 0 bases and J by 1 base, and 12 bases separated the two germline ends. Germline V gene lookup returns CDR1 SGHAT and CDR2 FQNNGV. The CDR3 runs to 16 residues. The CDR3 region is CASSLEQADIQETQYF. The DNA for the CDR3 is TGTGCCAGCAGCTTAGAGCAAGCAGACATCCAAGAGACCCAGTACTTC. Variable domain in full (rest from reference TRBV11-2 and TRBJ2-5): EAGVAQSPRYKIIEKRQSVAFWCNPISGHATLYWYQQILGQGPKLLIQFQNNGVVDDSQLPKDRFSAERLKGVDSTLKIQPAKLEDSAVYLCASSLEQADIQETQYFGPGTRLLVL.

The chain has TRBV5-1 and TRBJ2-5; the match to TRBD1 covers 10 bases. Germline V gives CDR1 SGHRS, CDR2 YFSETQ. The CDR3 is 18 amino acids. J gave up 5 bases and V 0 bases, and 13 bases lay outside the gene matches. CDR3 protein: CASSLGPGQGVLGETQYF. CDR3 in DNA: TGCGCCAGCAGCTTGGGCCCCGGACAGGGGGTTCTAGGGGAGACCCAGTACTTC.

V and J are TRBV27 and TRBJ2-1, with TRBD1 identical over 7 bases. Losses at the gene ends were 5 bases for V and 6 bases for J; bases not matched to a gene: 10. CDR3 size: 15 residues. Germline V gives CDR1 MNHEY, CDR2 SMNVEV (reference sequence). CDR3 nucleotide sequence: TGTGCCAGCAGTCGAACCCCCGACAGGGCCAATGAGCAGTTCTTC. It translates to CASSRTPDRANEQFF.

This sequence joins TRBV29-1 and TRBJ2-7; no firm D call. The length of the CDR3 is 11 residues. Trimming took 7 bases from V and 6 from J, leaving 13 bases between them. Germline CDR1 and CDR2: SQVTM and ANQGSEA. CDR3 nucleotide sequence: TGCAGCGCTCTTACTTCGGGCGAGCAGTACTTC. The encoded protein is CSALTSGEQYF.

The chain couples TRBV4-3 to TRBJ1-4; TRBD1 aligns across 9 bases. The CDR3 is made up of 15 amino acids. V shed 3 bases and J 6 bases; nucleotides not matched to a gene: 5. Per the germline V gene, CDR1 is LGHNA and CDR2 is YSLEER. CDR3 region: CASSQARDRDEKLFF. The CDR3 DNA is TGCGCCAGCAGCCAGGCCCGGGACAGGGATGAAAAACTGTTTTTT.

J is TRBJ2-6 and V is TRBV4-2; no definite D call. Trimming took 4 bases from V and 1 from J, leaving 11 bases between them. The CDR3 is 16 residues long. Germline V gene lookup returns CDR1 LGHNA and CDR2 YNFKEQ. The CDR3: CASSPRHSSGANVLTF. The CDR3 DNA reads TGTGCCAGCAGCCCCCGGCACTCTTCTGGGGCCAACGTCCTGACTTTC.

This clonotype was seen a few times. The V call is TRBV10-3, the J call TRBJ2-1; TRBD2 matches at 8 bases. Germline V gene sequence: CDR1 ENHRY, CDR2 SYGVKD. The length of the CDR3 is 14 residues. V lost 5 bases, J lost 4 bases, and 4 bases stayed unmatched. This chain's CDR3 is CAISMRGAYNEQFF. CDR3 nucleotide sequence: TGTGCCATCAGTATGCGGGGGGCATACAATGAGCAGTTCTTC.

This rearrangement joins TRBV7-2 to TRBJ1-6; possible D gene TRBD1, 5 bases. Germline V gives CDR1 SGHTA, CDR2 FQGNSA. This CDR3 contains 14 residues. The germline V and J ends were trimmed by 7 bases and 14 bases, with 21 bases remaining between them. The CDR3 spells CASTSRGVAGSLHF. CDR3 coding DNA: TGTGCCAGCACCTCACGGGGGGTCGCGGGATCCCTCCACTTT. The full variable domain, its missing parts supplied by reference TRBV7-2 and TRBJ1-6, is GAGVSQSPSNKVTEKGKDVELRCDPISGHTALYWYRQSLGQGLEFLIYFQGNSAPDKSGLPSDRFSAERTGGSVSTLTIQRTQQEDSAVYLCASTSRGVAGSLHFGNGTRLTVT.

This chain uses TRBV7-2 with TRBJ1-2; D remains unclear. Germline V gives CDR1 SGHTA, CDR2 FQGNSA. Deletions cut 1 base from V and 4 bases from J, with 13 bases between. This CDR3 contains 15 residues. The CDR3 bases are TGTGCCAGCAGCTTAGATGCGGGGAACTCCTATGGCTACACCTTC. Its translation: CASSLDAGNSYGYTF.

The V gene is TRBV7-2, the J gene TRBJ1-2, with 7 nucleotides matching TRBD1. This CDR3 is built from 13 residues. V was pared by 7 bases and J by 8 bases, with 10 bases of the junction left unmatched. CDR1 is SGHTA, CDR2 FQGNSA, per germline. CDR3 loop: CASTVQGVGGYTF. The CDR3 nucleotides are TGTGCCAGCACCGTGCAGGGGGTAGGAGGCTACACCTTC.

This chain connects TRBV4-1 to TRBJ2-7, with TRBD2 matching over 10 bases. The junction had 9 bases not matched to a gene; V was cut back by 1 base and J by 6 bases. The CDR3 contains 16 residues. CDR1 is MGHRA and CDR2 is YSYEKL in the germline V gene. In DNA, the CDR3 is TGCGCCAGCAGCCAAGCGACTAGCGGGCGGATTCTCGAGCAGTACTTC. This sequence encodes CASSQATSGRILEQYF.

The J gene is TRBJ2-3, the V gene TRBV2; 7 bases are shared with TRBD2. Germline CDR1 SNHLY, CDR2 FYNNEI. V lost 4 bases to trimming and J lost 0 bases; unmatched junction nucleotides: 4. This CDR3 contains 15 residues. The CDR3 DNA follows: TGTGCCAGCAGTGGGGCTAGCGGTAGCACAGATACGCAGTATTTT. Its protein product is CASSGASGSTDTQYF.

The CDR3 here is CASSQEKGLETQYF. In DNA, the CDR3 is TGCGCCAGCAGCCAAGAGAAAGGGTTAGAGACCCAGTACTTC. The V and J genes are TRBV4-3 and TRBJ2-5; no firm D call. Between the trimmed V and J ends, which lost 0 bases and 4 bases, there was a span of 9 bases. CDR1 is LGHNA and CDR2 is YSLEER in the germline V gene. The CDR3 totals 14 residues.

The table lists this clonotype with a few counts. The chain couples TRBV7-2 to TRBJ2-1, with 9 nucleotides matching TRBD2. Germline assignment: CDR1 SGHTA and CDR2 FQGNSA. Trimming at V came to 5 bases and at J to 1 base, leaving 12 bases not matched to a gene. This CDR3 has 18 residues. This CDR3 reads CASSVRRISGGSYNEQFF. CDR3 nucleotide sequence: TGTGCCAGCAGCGTCCGACGGATTAGCGGGGGTTCCTACAATGAGCAGTTCTTC.

The CDR3 spells CASSIDRANHAQHF. The CDR3 region has the DNA TGTGCCAGCAGCATCGACAGGGCAAATCACGCCCAGCATTTT. The chain carries TRBV5-6 and TRBJ1-5; 7 positions match TRBD1. CDR1 and CDR2 (germline): SGHDT, YYEEEE. V lost 4 bases and J lost 11; bases outside the gene matches: 12. This CDR3 has 14 amino acids.